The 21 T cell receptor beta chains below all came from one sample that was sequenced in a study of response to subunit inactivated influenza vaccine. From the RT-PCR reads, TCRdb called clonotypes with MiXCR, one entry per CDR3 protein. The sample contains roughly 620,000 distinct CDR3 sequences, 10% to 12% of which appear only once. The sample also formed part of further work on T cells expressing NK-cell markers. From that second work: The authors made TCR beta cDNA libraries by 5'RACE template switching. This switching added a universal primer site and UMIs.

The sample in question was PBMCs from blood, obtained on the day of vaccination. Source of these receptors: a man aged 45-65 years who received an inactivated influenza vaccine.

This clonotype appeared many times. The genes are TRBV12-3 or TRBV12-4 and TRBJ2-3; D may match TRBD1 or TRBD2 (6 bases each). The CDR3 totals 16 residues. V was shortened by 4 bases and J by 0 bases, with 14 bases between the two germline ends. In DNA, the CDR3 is TGTGCCAGCAGTTCCCCTCCGGGGGCTAGCACAGATACGCAGTATTTT. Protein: CASSSPPGASTDTQYF.

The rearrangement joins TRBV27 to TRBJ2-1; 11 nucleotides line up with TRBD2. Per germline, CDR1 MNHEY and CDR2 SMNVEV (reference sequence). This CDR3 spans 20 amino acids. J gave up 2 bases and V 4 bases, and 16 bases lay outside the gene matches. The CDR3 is CASSSGLAGSTYHTYNEQFF. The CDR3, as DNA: TGTGCCAGCAGTTCTGGACTAGCGGGCAGTACCTACCACACCTACAATGAGCAGTTCTTC.

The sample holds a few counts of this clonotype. The CDR3 coding sequence is TGTGCCAGCAGTTTGGCTGGATTAGGACTAGCGGGAGAACATGAGCAGTTCTTC. Translating gives CASSLAGLGLAGEHEQFF. This chain links TRBV28 with TRBJ2-1; 13 nucleotides align to TRBD2. Unmatched junction bases numbered 13, after V lost 3 bases and J lost 8 bases. The CDR3 is 18 residues long. CDR1 is MDHEN, CDR2 SYDVKM, per germline.

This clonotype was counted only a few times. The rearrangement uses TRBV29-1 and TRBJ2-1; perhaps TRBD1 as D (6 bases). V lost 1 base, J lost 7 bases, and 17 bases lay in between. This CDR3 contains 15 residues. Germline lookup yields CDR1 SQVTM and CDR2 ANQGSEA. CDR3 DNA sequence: TGCAGCGTTGAAGTTCTACCACAGGGAAGGAATGAGCAGTTCTTC. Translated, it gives CSVEVLPQGRNEQFF.

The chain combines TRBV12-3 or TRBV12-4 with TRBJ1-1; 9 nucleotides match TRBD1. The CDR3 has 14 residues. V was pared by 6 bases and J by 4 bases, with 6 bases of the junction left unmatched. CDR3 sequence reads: CASRPQGAGTEAFF. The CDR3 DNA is TGTGCCAGCAGACCACAGGGGGCCGGCACTGAAGCTTTCTTT.

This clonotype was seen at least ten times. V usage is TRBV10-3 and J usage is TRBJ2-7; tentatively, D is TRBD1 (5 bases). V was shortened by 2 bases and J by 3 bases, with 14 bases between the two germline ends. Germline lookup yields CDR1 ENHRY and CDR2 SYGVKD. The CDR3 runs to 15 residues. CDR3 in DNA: TGTGCCATCAGTGAGCTTAGGGCAGGGCTCTACGAGCAGTACTTC. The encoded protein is CAISELRAGLYEQYF.

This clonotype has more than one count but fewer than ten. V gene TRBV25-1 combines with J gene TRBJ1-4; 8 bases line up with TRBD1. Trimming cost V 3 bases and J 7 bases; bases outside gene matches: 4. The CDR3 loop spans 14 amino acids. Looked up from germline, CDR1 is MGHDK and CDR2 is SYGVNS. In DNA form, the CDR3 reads TGTGCCAGCAGTGAGGGCAGGGGGCCTGAAAAACTGTTTTTT. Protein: CASSEGRGPEKLFF. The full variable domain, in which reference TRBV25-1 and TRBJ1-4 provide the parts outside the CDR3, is EADIYQTPRYLVIGTGKKITLECSQTMGHDKMYWYQQDPGMELHLIHYSYGVNSTEKGDLSSESTVSRIRTEHFPLTLESARPSHTSQYLCASSEGRGPEKLFFGSGTQLSVL.

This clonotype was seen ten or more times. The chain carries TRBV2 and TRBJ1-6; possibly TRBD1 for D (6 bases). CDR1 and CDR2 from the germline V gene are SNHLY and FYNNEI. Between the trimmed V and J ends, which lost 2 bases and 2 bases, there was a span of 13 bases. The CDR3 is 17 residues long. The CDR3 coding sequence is TGTGCCAGCAGTGAAATGGGGGGCGAAACCTATAATTCACCCCTCCACTTT. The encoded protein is CASSEMGGETYNSPLHF.

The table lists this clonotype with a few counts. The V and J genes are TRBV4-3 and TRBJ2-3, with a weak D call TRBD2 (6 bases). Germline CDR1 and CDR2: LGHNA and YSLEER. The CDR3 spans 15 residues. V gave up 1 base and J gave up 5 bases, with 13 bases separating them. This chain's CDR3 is CASSQVILAIDTQYF. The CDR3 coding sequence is TGCGCCAGCAGCCAAGTGATTCTAGCGATAGATACGCAGTATTTT.

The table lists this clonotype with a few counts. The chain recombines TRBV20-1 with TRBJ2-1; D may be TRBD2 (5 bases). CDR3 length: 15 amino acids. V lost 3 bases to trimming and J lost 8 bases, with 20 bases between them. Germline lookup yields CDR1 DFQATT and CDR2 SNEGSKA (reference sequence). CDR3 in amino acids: CSASKGQGGNHEQFF. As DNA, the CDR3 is TGCAGTGCTAGTAAAGGGCAAGGAGGTAACCATGAGCAGTTCTTC.

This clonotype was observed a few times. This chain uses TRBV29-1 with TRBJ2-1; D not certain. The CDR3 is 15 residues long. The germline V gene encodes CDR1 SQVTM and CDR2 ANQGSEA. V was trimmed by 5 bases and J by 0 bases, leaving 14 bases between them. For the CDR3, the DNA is TGCAGCGTTCTCGAGAGAGACATCTCCTACAATGAGCAGTTCTTC. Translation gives CSVLERDISYNEQFF.

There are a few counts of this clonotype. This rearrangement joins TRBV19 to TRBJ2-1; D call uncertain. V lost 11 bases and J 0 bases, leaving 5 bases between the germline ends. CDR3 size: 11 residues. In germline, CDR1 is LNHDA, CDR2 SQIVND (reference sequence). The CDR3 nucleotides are TGTGCCGTGTCCTCCTACAATGAGCAGTTCTTC. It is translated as CAVSSYNEQFF. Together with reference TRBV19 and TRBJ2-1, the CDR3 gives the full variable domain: DGGITQSPKYLFRKEGQNVTLSCEQNLNHDAMYWYRQDPGQGLRLIYYSQIVNDFQKGDIAEGYSVSREKKESFPLTVTSAQKNPTAFYLCAVSSYNEQFFGPGTRLTVL.

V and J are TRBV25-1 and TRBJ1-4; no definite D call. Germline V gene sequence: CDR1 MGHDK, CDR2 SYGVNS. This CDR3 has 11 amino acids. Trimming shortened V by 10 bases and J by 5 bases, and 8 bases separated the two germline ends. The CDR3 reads CATATNEKLFF. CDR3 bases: TGTGCCACCGCGACCAATGAAAAACTGTTTTTT.

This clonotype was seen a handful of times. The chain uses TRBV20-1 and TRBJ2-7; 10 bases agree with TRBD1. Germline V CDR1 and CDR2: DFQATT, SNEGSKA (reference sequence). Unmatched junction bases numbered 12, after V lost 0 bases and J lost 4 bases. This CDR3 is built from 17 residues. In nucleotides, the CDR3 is TGCAGTGCTAGAGATGAGTTTAGGGACAGGGGACGGTACGAGCAGTACTTC. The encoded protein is CSARDEFRDRGRYEQYF.

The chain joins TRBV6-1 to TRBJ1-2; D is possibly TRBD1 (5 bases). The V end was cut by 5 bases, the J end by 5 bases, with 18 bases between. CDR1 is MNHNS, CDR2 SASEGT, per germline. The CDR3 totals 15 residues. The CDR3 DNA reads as TGTGCCAGCAGTCCCCAAGGTCAGGGCACGTATGGCTACACCTTC. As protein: CASSPQGQGTYGYTF.

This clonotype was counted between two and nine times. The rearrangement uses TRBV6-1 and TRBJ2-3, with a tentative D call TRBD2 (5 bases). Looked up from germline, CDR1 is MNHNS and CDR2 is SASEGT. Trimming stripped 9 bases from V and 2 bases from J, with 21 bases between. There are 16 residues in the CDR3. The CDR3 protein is CASRIGAGGTTDTQYF. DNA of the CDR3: TGTGCCAGTAGAATTGGCGCGGGCGGAACCACAGATACGCAGTATTTT.

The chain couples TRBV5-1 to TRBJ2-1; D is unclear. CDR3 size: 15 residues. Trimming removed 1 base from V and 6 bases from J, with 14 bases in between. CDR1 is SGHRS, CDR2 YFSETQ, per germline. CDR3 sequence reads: CASSLQVTSRNEQFF. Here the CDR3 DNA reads TGCGCCAGCAGCTTGCAGGTAACCTCCCGCAATGAGCAGTTCTTC.

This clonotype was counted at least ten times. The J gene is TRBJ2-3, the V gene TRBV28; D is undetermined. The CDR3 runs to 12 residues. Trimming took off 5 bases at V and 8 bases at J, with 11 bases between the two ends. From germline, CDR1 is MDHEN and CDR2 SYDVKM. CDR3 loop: CASSLTRGTQYF. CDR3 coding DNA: TGTGCCAGCAGTCTCACCCGAGGTACGCAGTATTTT.

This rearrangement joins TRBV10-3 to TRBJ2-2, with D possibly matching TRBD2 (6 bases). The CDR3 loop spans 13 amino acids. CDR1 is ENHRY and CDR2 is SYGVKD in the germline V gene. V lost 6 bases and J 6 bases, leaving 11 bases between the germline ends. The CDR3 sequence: CAISLAQPGELFF. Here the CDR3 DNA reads TGTGCCATCAGCCTAGCGCAGCCCGGGGAGCTGTTTTTT.

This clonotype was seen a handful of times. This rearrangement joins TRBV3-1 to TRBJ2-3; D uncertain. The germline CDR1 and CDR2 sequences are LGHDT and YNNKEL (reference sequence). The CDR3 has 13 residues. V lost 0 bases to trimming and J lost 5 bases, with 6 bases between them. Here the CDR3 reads CASSQEALDTQYF. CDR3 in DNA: TGTGCCAGCAGCCAAGAAGCGCTAGATACGCAGTATTTT.

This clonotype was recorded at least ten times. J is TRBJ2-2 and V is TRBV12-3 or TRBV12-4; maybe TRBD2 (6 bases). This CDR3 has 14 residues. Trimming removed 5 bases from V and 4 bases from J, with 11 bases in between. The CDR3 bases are TGTGCCAGCAGTGAACTAGCTTCCACCGGGGAGCTGTTTTTT. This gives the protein CASSELASTGELFF.